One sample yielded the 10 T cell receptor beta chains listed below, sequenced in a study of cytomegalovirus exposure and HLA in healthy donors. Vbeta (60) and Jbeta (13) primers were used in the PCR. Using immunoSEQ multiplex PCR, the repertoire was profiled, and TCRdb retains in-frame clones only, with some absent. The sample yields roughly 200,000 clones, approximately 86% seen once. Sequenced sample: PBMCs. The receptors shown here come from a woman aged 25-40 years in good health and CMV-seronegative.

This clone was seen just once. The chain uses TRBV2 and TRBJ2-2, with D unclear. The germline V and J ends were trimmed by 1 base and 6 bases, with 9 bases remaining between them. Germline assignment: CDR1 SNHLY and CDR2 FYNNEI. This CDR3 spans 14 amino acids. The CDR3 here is CASSEVGGAGELFF. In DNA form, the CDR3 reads TGTGCCAGCAGTGAAGTGGGTGGAGCCGGGGAGCTGTTTTTT.

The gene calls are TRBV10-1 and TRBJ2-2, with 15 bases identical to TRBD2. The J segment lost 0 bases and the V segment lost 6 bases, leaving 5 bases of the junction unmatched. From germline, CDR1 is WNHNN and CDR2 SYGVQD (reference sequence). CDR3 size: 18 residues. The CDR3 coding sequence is TGCGCCAGCAGCGATGGACTAGCGGGAGGGCCGAACACCGGGGAGCTGTTTTTT. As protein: CASSDGLAGGPNTGELFF.

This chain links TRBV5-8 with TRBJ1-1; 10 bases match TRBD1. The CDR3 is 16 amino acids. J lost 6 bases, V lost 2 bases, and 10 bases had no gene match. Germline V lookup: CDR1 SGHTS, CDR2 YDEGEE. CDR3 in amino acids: CASSFAGTGEFAEAFF. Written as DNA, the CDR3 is TGTGCCAGCAGCTTCGCCGGGACAGGGGAATTCGCTGAAGCTTTCTTT.

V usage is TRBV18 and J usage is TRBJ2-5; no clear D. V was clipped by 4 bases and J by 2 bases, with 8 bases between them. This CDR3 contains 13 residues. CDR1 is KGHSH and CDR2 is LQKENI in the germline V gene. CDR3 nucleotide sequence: TGTGCCAGCTCACAGAGGCTACAAGAGACCCAGTACTTC. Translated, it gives CASSQRLQETQYF.

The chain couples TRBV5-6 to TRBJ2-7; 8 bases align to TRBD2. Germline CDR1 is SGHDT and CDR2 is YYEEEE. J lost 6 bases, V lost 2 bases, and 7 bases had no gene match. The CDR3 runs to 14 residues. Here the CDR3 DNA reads TGTGCCAGCAGCTTCAGTCTAGCGGGCTTCGAGCAGTACTTC. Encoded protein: CASSFSLAGFEQYF.

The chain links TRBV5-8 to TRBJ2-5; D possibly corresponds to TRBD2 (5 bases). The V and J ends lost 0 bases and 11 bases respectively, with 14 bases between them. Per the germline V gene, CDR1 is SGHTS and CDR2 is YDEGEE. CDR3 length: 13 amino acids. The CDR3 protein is CASSLVVDWEQYF. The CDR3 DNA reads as TGTGCCAGCAGCTTGGTTGTGGACTGGGAGCAGTACTTC.

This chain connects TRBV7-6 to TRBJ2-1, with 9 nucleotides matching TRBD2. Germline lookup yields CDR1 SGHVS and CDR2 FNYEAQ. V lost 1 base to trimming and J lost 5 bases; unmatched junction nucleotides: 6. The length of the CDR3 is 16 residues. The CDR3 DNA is TGTGCCAGCAGCTTAGAGCTAGCGGGAACTAACAATGAGCAGTTCTTC. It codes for CASSLELAGTNNEQFF.

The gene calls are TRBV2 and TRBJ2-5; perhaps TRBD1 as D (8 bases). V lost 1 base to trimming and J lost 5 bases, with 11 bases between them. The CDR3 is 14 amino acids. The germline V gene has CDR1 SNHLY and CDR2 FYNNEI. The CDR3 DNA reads TGTGCCAGCAGTGAAGACAGGGGGGGCGAGACCCAGTACTTC. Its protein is CASSEDRGGETQYF.

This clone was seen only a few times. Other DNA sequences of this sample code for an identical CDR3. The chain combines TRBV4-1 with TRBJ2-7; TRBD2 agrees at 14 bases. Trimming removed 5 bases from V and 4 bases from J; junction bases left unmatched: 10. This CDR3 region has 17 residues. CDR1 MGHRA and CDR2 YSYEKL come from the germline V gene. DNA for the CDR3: TGCGCCAGCAGCACCGGGACTAGCGGGGGTGCAGGGTACGAGCAGTACTTC. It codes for CASSTGTSGGAGYEQYF.

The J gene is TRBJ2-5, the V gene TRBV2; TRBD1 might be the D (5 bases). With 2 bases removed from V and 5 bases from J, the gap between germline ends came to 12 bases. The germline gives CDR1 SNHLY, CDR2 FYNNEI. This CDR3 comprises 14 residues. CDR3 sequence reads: CASSELGAPETQYF. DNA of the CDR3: TGTGCCAGCAGTGAATTAGGGGCTCCGGAGACCCAGTACTTC.